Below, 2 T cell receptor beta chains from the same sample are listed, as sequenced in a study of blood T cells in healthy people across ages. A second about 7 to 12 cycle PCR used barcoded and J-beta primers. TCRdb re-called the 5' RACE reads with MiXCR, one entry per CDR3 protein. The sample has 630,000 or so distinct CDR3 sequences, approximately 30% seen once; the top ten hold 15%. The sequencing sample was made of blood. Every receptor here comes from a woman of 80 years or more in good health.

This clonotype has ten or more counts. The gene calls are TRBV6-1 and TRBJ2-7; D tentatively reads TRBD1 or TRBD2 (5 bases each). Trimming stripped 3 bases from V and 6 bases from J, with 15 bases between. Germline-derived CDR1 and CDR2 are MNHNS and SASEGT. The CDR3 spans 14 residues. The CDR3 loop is CASSERGVWGEQYF. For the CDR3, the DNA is TGTGCCAGCAGTGAGAGGGGTGTTTGGGGCGAGCAGTACTTC.

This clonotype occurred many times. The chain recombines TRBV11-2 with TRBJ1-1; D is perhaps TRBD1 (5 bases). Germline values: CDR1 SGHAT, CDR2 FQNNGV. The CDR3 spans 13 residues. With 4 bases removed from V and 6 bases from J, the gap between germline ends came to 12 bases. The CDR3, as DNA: TGTGCCAGCAGCTCCGGGGCTAACCCTGAAGCTTTCTTT. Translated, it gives CASSSGANPEAFF.